Listed below are T cell receptor beta chains from one sample, sequenced in a study of T-cell memory formation after mild COVID-19. Each CDR3 protein gets one entry after TCRdb re-called the 5' RACE reads with MiXCR. The table records about 400,000 distinct CDR3 sequences, about 17% of them present only once. The sequenced material came from PBMCs or a T cell subset sorted from them (not recorded which). The receptor set was obtained from a man between 18 and 35 years old who had mild COVID-19 (a few samples of this study predate the infection). Cell type and time point are not known. Both conserved end residues are part of each CDR3.

15	TRBV7-2	TRBJ2-1	CASSWGGLTGDEQFF
14	TRBV20-1	TRBJ2-7	CSARVPPQSYEQYF
14	TRBV20-1	TRBJ2-3	CSARVQINTDTQYF
16	TRBV20-1	TRBJ2-5	CSADRSLDRGRETQYF
16	TRBV7-3	TRBJ2-1	CASSLWASGGYNEQFF
14	TRBV20-1	TRBJ1-5	CSARGRFSNQPQHF
13	TRBV14	TRBJ2-3	CASSHLSSDTQYF
12	TRBV11-1	TRBJ2-5	CASSPSTETQYF
12	TRBV3-1	TRBJ2-7	CASSPGRGFRYF
14	TRBV11-1	TRBJ1-5	CASSSERLDQPQHF
13	TRBV29-1	TRBJ2-1	CSVGGGAGFEQFF
17	TRBV7-3	TRBJ1-1	CASSLSGPRRRNTEAFF
15	TRBV24-1	TRBJ1-1	CAGRPAGSTNTEAFF
13	TRBV5-1	TRBJ1-1	CASSEQGNTEAFF
14	TRBV11-2	TRBJ2-1	CASSLDLRAFEQFF
14	TRBV2	TRBJ2-5	CASNHQGSVETQYF
15	TRBV9	TRBJ2-5	CASSPWDTYQETQYF
16	TRBV9	TRBJ2-3	CASSALAGGPADTQYF
15	TRBV6-2/TRBV6-3	TRBJ2-1	CASSKQGAYGNEQFF
15	TRBV5-4	TRBJ2-3	CASRPGTSGTDTQYF
16	TRBV11-1	TRBJ2-2	CASSLVASGATGELFF
16	TRBV6-6	TRBJ1-4	CASRMDRGATNEKLFF
15	TRBV14	TRBJ2-2	CASSPSRANTGELFF
13	TRBV5-1	TRBJ1-1	CASSLETGTEAFF
14	TRBV4-2	TRBJ2-5	CASSPSESLETQYF
14	TRBV6-5	TRBJ2-3	CASRPGGPEDTQYF
15	TRBV11-1	TRBJ1-3	CASSLGLTARNTIYF
16	TRBV7-9	TRBJ2-1	CASSLGLAGSHNEQFF
17	TRBV24-1	TRBJ2-3	CATSDPITGAPGDTQYF
14	TRBV6-2/TRBV6-3	TRBJ2-2	CASTPGFGPGELFF
15	TRBV28	TRBJ1-5	CASSIRRGSNQPQHF
17	TRBV4-2	TRBJ2-3	CASSPLGRDRVPDTQYF
14	TRBV6-5	TRBJ1-6	CASRPGQPYSPLHF